This T cell receptor beta chain is from a study of T cells after yellow fever vaccination. As concerns this clonotype: No antigen is known for it.

Universal primer sites and UMIs were introduced during 5'RACE template-switching synthesis of TCR cDNA. TCRdb reanalysed the 5' RACE reads using MiXCR and keeps one entry per CDR3 protein. The repertoire holds more than 450,000 distinct CDR3 sequences, with around a fifth as singletons. Notes on the study in general: The booster saw the reappearance of most primary-vaccination clones (around 95% CD4, 88% CD8). Researchers noted that a small share of clonotypes showed up in both CD4 and CD8 compartments.

Trimming at V came to 4 bases and at J to 2 bases, leaving 12 bases not matched to a gene. Germline CDR1 is SGDLS and CDR2 is YYNGEE. The CDR3 consists of 17 residues. The material was PBMCs, obtained approximately 22 days after the first yellow fever vaccination. The J gene is TRBJ2-3, the V gene TRBV9, with TRBD1 matching 8 bases. The clonotype originates from a man in his late teens or twenties who received the YFV17D yellow fever vaccine. The CDR3 nucleotides read TGTGCCAGCAGCCCCGACAGGACAGGGTGGGACACAGATACGCAGTATTTT. It encodes CASSPDRTGWDTDTQYF.